The 21 T cell receptor beta chains below all came from one sample that was sequenced in a study of beta chain features in type 1 diabetes. Study-wide points: There was a moderate but significant shortening of TCRB CDR3s in all four CD4+ subsets of Type 1 diabetes patients.

The antigens of these receptors remain unknown. cDNA synthesis used the whole RNA isolate, giving expressed TCRB sequences. Sequencing was performed with immunoSEQ multiplex PCR; in TCRdb, only in-frame clones are kept and a portion is missing. The sample lists hundreds of thousands of clones, about 14% occurring once. The sequenced sample was naive CD4+ T cells from blood. The receptors were sampled from a man between 18 and 29 years old with type 1 diabetes.

This clone was counted a few times. The chain links TRBV5-4 to TRBJ2-2, with D hard to call. V shed 6 bases and J shed 6 bases, with 15 bases lying between them. CDR3 size: 14 residues. In germline, CDR1 is SGHNT, CDR2 YYREEE (reference sequence). CDR3 sequence (DNA): TGTGCCAGCACCCCCAGTACCTCGGCCGGGGAGCTGTTTTTT. As protein: CASTPSTSAGELFF.

With respect to this clone: Other nucleotide sequences in the sample specify the same CDR3. The chain employs TRBV7-2 and TRBJ1-5; D unresolved. Germline CDR1 is SGHTA and CDR2 is FQGNSA. This CDR3 has 13 residues. The germline V and J ends were trimmed by 5 bases and 4 bases, with 9 bases remaining between them. CDR3 DNA sequence: TGTGCCAGCAGCCTCACCTTTAATCAGCCCCAGCATTTT. Encoded protein: CASSLTFNQPQHF.

A word on this clone: Other nucleotide sequences from this sample produce the same CDR3. This chain uses TRBV30 with TRBJ2-7; D unclear. CDR3 size: 13 residues. CDR1 GTSNPN and CDR2 SVGIG come from the germline V gene (reference sequence). Trimming took off 0 bases at V and 3 bases at J, with 9 bases between the two ends. CDR3 sequence reads: CAWSVLGSYEQYF. DNA for the CDR3: TGTGCCTGGAGTGTACTTGGCAGCTACGAGCAGTACTTC.

This clone turned up a few times. V and J are TRBV6-1 and TRBJ1-3; D might be TRBD1 (5 bases). The CDR3 sequence is 16 residues long. The ends were cut back, 0 bases at V and 2 bases at J, with 11 bases in the middle. Germline V gives CDR1 MNHNS, CDR2 SASEGT. CDR3 region: CASSEARTNPGNTIYF. The CDR3, as DNA: TGTGCCAGCAGTGAAGCGCGGACAAACCCTGGAAACACCATATATTTT.

CDR3 DNA sequence: TGTGCCAGCAGTTGGGACAGGGGGTCCTACGAGCAGTACTTC. Translating gives CASSWDRGSYEQYF. This rearrangement joins TRBV6-5 to TRBJ2-7, with TRBD1 matching over 11 bases. The ends lost 4 bases at V and 1 base at J; junction bases unmatched: 0. The CDR3 sequence is 14 residues long. Germline CDR1 MNHEY, CDR2 SVGAGI.

This clone was found a few times. This sequence joins TRBV5-1 and TRBJ2-3; D call uncertain. The V gene lost 0 bases and the J gene lost 3 bases, with 5 bases spanning the gap. The CDR3 is 13 residues long. Germline CDR1 SGHRS, CDR2 YFSETQ. The chain's CDR3 is CASSLAQTDTQYF. The CDR3 nucleotides read TGCGCCAGCAGCTTGGCGCAGACAGATACGCAGTATTTT.

The chain uses TRBV6-1 and TRBJ2-1, with 9 bases fitting TRBD1. V trimming: 0 bases; J trimming: 4 bases; junction bases outside the gene matches: 1. The CDR3 loop spans 15 amino acids. The germline gives CDR1 MNHNS, CDR2 SASEGT. CDR3 DNA: TGTGCCAGCAGTGAAGCCGGGACAGGGTACAATGAGCAGTTCTTC. This codes for CASSEAGTGYNEQFF.

CDR3 DNA: TGTGCCAGCAGCGCGCCGGGACAGCAGAATTCACCCCTCCACTTT. Translation gives CASSAPGQQNSPLHF. The chain joins TRBV7-9 to TRBJ1-6, with 7 positions matching TRBD1. Germline V gives CDR1 SEHNR, CDR2 FQNEAQ (reference sequence). The CDR3 covers 15 residues. The ends lost 5 bases at V and 7 bases at J; junction bases unmatched: 8.

This clone has a handful of counts. Other DNA sequences in this sample translate to the same CDR3. The CDR3 DNA is TGTGCCTGGAGTGGTCCCTACGAGCAGTACTTC. This codes for CAWSGPYEQYF. The genes are TRBV30 and TRBJ2-7; unclear D gene. V gave up 1 base and J gave up 2 bases, with 3 bases separating them. Germline-derived CDR1 and CDR2 are GTSNPN and SVGIG (reference sequence). The CDR3 sequence is 11 residues long.

V is TRBV10-3 and J is TRBJ2-1, with TRBD2 identical over 8 bases. The CDR3 has 14 residues. Germline V gene sequence: CDR1 ENHRY, CDR2 SYGVKD. Trimming cost V 5 bases and J 4 bases; bases outside gene matches: 4. In DNA, the CDR3 is TGTGCCATCAGTTCGACTAGCGATTACAATGAGCAGTTCTTC. As protein: CAISSTSDYNEQFF.

The chain employs TRBV9 and TRBJ1-4, with a tentative D call TRBD1 (5 bases). The CDR3 has 14 amino acids. Germline lookup yields CDR1 SGDLS and CDR2 YYNGEE. V was shortened by 5 bases and J by 0 bases, with 8 bases between the two germline ends. CDR3 in amino acids: CASSQGTTNEKLFF. CDR3 coding DNA: TGTGCCAGCAGTCAGGGCACAACTAATGAAAAACTGTTTTTT.

The gene calls are TRBV5-1 and TRBJ2-5; D remains unclear. The length of the CDR3 is 13 residues. V was cut by 4 bases and J by 1 base, with 8 bases left in between. From germline, CDR1 is SGHRS and CDR2 YFSETQ. CDR3 sequence (DNA): TGCGCCAGCAGCGTGGGCCCCCAAGAGACCCAGTACTTC. It codes for CASSVGPQETQYF.

CDR3 coding DNA: TGTGCCTGGAGTGGGCAGACGAACACTGAAGCTTTCTTT. This encodes CAWSGQTNTEAFF. The chain carries TRBV30 and TRBJ1-1; no firm D call. This CDR3 contains 13 residues. CDR1 GTSNPN and CDR2 SVGIG come from the germline V gene (reference sequence). Trimming stripped 1 base from V and 1 base from J, with 7 bases between.

This chain joins TRBV4-2 and TRBJ2-3; TRBD2 aligns across 11 bases. The V segment lost 6 bases and the J segment 5 bases; nucleotides outside the gene matches: 10. Germline CDR1 and CDR2: LGHNA and YNFKEQ. The CDR3 loop spans 16 amino acids. CDR3 protein: CASRPHSGGAKDTQYF. In nucleotides, the CDR3 is TGTGCCAGCAGGCCTCATAGCGGGGGGGCGAAAGATACGCAGTATTTT.

A few counts support this clone. The chain has TRBV6-5 and TRBJ1-1; D perhaps matches TRBD1 (6 bases). This CDR3 is 14 amino acids long. The ends were cut back, 7 bases at V and 5 bases at J, with 17 bases in the middle. CDR1 is MNHEY and CDR2 is SVGAGI in the germline V gene. CDR3 coding DNA: TGTGCCAGCATGCGGGCGTGGGGGCAGACTGAAGCTTTCTTT. The encoded protein is CASMRAWGQTEAFF.

The CDR3 bases are TGTGCCAGCAGCTTTGTGGGTCCAGGTTTCAATGAGCAGTTCTTC. It specifies CASSFVGPGFNEQFF. V gene TRBV7-9 combines with J gene TRBJ2-1; D unclear. The V end was cut by 3 bases, the J end by 6 bases, with 15 bases between. The CDR3 consists of 15 residues. Germline V CDR1 and CDR2: SEHNR, FQNEAQ (reference sequence).

This clone was counted a few times. This chain links TRBV6-5 with TRBJ2-5, with D hard to call. The V and J ends lost 6 bases and 2 bases respectively, with 10 bases between them. The germline V gene encodes CDR1 MNHEY and CDR2 SVGAGI. This CDR3 region has 13 residues. This CDR3 reads CASRSGVQETQYF. The CDR3 DNA reads TGTGCCAGCAGATCAGGAGTTCAAGAGACCCAGTACTTC.

This chain joins TRBV9 and TRBJ2-7; 7 bases match TRBD2. The J segment lost 2 bases and the V segment lost 7 bases, leaving 0 bases of the junction unmatched. CDR3 length equals 11 residues. Germline V CDR1 and CDR2: SGDLS, YYNGEE. CDR3 sequence: CASGGAYEQYF. For the CDR3, the DNA is TGTGCCAGCGGGGGGGCCTACGAGCAGTACTTC.

This chain joins TRBV5-1 and TRBJ2-5; a possible D gene is TRBD2 (5 bases). This CDR3 is built from 13 residues. Trimming removed 3 bases at V and 5 bases at J, with 11 bases between. Germline CDR1 is SGHRS and CDR2 is YFSETQ. CDR3 amino acids: CASSSPGGETQYF. The CDR3 bases are TGCGCCAGCAGCTCGCCTGGCGGGGAGACCCAGTACTTC.

The chain uses TRBV7-2 and TRBJ1-6, with unresolved D. In germline, CDR1 is SGHTA, CDR2 FQGNSA. V dropped 2 bases and J dropped 6 bases, with 11 bases sitting between them. This CDR3 contains 15 residues. The CDR3 loop reads CASSLRSPANSPLHF. CDR3 coding DNA: TGTGCCAGCAGCTTACGGTCGCCAGCTAATTCACCCCTCCACTTT.

This clone was detected a few times. This chain's CDR3 is CASSRETHSYEQYF. For the CDR3, the DNA is TGTGCCAGCTCACGGGAGACACACTCCTACGAGCAGTACTTC. The chain employs TRBV18 and TRBJ2-7; perhaps TRBD2 as D (5 bases). V gave up 4 bases and J gave up 0 bases, with 10 bases separating them. The germline gives CDR1 KGHSH, CDR2 LQKENI. This CDR3 is 14 amino acids long.